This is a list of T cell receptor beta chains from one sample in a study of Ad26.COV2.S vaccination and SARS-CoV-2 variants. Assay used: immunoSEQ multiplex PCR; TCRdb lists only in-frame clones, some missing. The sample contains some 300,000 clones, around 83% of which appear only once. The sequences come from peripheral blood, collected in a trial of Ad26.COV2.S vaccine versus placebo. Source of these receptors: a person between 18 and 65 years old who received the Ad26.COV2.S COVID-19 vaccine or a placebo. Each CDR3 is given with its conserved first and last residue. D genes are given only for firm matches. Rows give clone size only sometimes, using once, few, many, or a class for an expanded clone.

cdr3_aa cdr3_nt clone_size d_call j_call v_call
CASSLETSGGAFF TGTGCCAGCAGCTTAGAGACCTCCGGGGGAGCTTTCTTT - - TRBJ1-1 TRBV7-6
CAWSAGAGYGYTF TGTGCCTGGAGTGCAGGGGCTGGCTATGGCTACACCTTC - - TRBJ1-2 TRBV30
CASSQAPGQGFKEKLFF TGTGCCAGCAGCCAAGCCCCGGGACAGGGTTTCAAAGAAAAACTGTTTTTT - TRBD1 TRBJ1-4 TRBV3-1/TRBV3-2
CASSRIGTGVNYGYTF TGTGCCAGCAGCCGGATCGGGACAGGGGTAAACTATGGCTACACCTTC - TRBD1 TRBJ1-2 TRBV7-9
CASSAQQGSSYEQYF TGTGCCAGTAGTGCACAACAGGGTTCCTCCTACGAGCAGTACTTC few - TRBJ2-7 TRBV19
CASRTSGSSYEQYF TGTGCCAGTAGAACTAGCGGTAGCTCCTACGAGCAGTACTTC - TRBD2 TRBJ2-7 TRBV19
CASSVGLAGSSYNEQFF TGTGCCAGCAGCGTAGGGCTAGCGGGGAGCTCCTACAATGAGCAGTTCTTC - TRBD2 TRBJ2-1 TRBV9
CASSSGYPVGNTIYF TGTGCCAGCAGCTCAGGGTACCCTGTGGGAAACACCATATATTTT - - TRBJ1-3 TRBV7-9
CASGLSGANVLTF TGTGCCAGTGGGCTCTCTGGGGCCAACGTCCTGACTTTC - - TRBJ2-6 TRBV7-9
CASSFVQSSRDTQYF TGTGCCAGCAGCTTCGTACAGTCCAGTCGGGATACGCAGTATTTT - - TRBJ2-3 TRBV7-2
CASSLAYRETQYF TGCGCCAGCAGCTTGGCCTATAGAGAGACCCAGTACTTC - - TRBJ2-5 TRBV5-1
CASSVLGSSYNEQFF TGTGCCAGCAGCGTTTTGGGGAGCTCCTACAATGAGCAGTTCTTC - - TRBJ2-1 TRBV9
CASSFGTGDNQPQHF TGTGCCAGCAGCTTCGGGACAGGGGACAATCAGCCCCAGCATTTT - TRBD1 TRBJ1-5 TRBV7-9
CAWREPGLGSTEAFF TGTGCCTGGAGAGAACCGGGCCTTGGGAGCACTGAAGCTTTCTTT - - TRBJ1-1 TRBV30
CASSPPRTGLRETQYF TGTGCCAGCAGCCCCCCCCGGACAGGGCTACGGGAGACCCAGTACTTC - TRBD1 TRBJ2-5 TRBV3-1/TRBV3-2
CASRGLAGAGELFF TGCGCCAGCAGAGGCCTAGCGGGGGCCGGGGAGCTGTTTTTT - TRBD2 TRBJ2-2 TRBV5-1
CASKYSAGGTDTQYF TGTGCCAGTAAATACTCGGCGGGGGGGACAGATACGCAGTATTTT - TRBD2 TRBJ2-3 TRBV19
CASSPPSPDTQYF TGTGCCAGCTCACCACCTTCCCCAGATACGCAGTATTTT - - TRBJ2-3 TRBV18
CASSLTQGENEQFF TGTGCCAGCAGCTTAACCCAGGGGGAGAATGAGCAGTTCTTC - TRBD1 TRBJ2-1 TRBV7-9
CSVTGSTEAFF TGCAGCGTTACAGGGTCCACTGAAGCTTTCTTT once - TRBJ1-1 TRBV29-1
CASSPSDSGEAFF TGTGCCAGCTCACCCTCGGACAGTGGAGAAGCTTTCTTT - - TRBJ1-1 TRBV18
CASSPQQAGELFF TGTGCCAGCTCACCACAACAGGCCGGGGAGCTGTTTTTT - - TRBJ2-2 TRBV18
CASSQLGQGRNEQYF TGTGCCAGCAGCCAACTGGGACAGGGTAGGAACGAGCAGTACTTC once TRBD1 TRBJ2-7 TRBV14
CASSVGQGNSPLHF TGTGCCAGCAGCGTGGGGCAGGGTAATTCACCCCTCCACTTT - - TRBJ1-6 TRBV9
CASSSPSVRGHSEQYF TGTGCCAGCAGCTCTCCTTCGGTCAGGGGGCACAGCGAGCAGTACTTC - TRBD1 TRBJ2-7 TRBV7-2
CASSLSRRGQRANYGYTF TGTGCCAGCAGCTTGTCCCGCAGGGGGCAAAGAGCTAACTATGGCTACACCTTC - TRBD1 TRBJ1-2 TRBV5-6
CASSFRPGQPRGELFF TGTGCCAGCAGCTTCCGCCCTGGCCAGCCTAGGGGGGAGCTGTTTTTT - - TRBJ2-2 TRBV7-9